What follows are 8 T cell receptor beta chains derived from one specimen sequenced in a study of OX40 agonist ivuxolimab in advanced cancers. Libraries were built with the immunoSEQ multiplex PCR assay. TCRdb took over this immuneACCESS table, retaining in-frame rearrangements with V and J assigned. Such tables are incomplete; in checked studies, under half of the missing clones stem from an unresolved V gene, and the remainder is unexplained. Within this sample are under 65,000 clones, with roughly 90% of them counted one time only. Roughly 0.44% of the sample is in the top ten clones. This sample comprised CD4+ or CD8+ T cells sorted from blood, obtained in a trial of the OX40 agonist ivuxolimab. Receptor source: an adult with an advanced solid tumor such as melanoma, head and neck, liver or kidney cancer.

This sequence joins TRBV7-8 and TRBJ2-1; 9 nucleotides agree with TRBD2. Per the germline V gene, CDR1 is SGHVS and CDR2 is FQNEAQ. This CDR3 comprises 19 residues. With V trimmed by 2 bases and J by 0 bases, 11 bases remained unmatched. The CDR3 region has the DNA TGTGCCAGCAGCTTAAGGCCAGCGGGAGGCCTGAGCTCCTACAATGAGCAGTTCTTC. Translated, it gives CASSLRPAGGLSSYNEQFF.

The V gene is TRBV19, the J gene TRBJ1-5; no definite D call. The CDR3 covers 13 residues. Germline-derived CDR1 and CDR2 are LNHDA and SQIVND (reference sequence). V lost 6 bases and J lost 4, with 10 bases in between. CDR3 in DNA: TGTGCCAGTAGACGGACGGTAAATCAGCCCCAGCATTTT. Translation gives CASRRTVNQPQHF. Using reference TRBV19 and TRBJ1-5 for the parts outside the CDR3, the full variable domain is DGGITQSPKYLFRKEGQNVTLSCEQNLNHDAMYWYRQDPGQGLRLIYYSQIVNDFQKGDIAEGYSVSREKKESFPLTVTSAQKNPTAFYLCASRRTVNQPQHFGDGTRLSIL.

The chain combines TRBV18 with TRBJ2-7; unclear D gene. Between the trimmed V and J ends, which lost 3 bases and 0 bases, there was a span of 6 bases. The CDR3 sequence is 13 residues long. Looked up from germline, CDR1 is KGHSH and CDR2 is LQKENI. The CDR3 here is CASSPGSSYEQYF. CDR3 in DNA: TGTGCCAGCTCACCGGGCAGCTCCTACGAGCAGTACTTC.

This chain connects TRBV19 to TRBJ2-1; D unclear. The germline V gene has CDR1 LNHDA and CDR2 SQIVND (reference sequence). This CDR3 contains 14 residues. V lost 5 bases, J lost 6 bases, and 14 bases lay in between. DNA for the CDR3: TGTGCCAGTAGTCCCGCCGACTCCACCAATGAGCAGTTCTTC. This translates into CASSPADSTNEQFF.

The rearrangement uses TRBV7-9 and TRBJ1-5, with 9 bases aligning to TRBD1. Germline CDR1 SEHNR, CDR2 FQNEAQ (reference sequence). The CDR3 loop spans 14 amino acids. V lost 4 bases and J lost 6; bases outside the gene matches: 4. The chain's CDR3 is CASSSTGGGQPQHF. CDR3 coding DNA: TGTGCCAGCAGCTCCACAGGGGGCGGTCAGCCCCAGCATTTT.

The CDR3 region is CASSVATAGELGSGNTIYF. The CDR3 bases are TGTGCCAGCAGCGTAGCTACGGCAGGGGAACTGGGTTCTGGAAACACCATATATTTT. This chain joins TRBV9 and TRBJ1-3; TRBD1 might be the D (6 bases). Trimming left V 0 bases short and J 1 base short, with 20 bases between. The CDR3 sequence is 19 residues long. Germline V gives CDR1 SGDLS, CDR2 YYNGEE.

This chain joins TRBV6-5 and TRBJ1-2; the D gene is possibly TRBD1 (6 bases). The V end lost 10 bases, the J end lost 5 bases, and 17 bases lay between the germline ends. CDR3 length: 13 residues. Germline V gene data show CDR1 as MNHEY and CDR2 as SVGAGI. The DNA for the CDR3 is TGTGCCACAACCCGGGCGGGGGCTTATGGCTACACCTTC. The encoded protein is CATTRAGAYGYTF.

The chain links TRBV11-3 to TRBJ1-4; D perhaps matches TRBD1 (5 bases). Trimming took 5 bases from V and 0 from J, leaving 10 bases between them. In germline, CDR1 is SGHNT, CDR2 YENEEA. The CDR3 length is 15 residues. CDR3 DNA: TGTGCCAGCAGCCTCGCGGGGGCAACTAATGAAAAACTGTTTTTT. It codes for CASSLAGATNEKLFF.